Below, 7 T cell receptor beta chains from the same sample are listed, as sequenced in a study of blood T cell repertoires in COVID-19. Using immunoSEQ multiplex PCR, the repertoire was profiled, and TCRdb retains in-frame clones only, with some absent. In the table there are fewer than 250,000 clones, around 83% of which are singletons. What was sequenced was peripheral blood. The receptor source for this set is a woman aged 50 to 60 with acute or convalescent COVID-19.

CDR3: CASSEADVRTEAFF. Here the CDR3 DNA reads TGTGCCAGCAGTGAAGCTGACGTGAGGACTGAAGCTTTCTTT. This chain links TRBV6-1 with TRBJ1-1; no definite D call. V was cut by 0 bases and J by 5 bases, with 10 bases left in between. CDR3 length equals 14 residues. CDR1 is MNHNS, CDR2 SASEGT, per germline.

The chain combines TRBV27 with TRBJ2-1, with 10 positions matching TRBD1. The CDR3 runs 14 residues. V was clipped by 6 bases and J by 7 bases; unmatched bases: 6. Germline V gives CDR1 MNHEY, CDR2 SMNVEV (reference sequence). CDR3 residues: CASSPGQGWNEQFF. The CDR3 DNA sequence: TGTGCCAGCAGCCCGGGACAGGGGTGGAATGAGCAGTTCTTC.

The J gene is TRBJ1-1, the V gene TRBV2; tentatively, D is TRBD1 (6 bases). In germline, CDR1 is SNHLY, CDR2 FYNNEI. Trimming removed 1 base at V and 7 bases at J, with 10 bases between. The CDR3 totals 13 residues. CDR3 DNA: TGTGCCAGCAGTGAAGGGGGGACAAGTGAAGCTTTCTTT. It yields the protein CASSEGGTSEAFF.

The chain joins TRBV27 to TRBJ2-3; 11 bases match TRBD2. This CDR3 comprises 16 residues. Germline V gene sequence: CDR1 MNHEY, CDR2 SMNVEV (reference sequence). V dropped 2 bases and J dropped 4; count of bases not matched to a gene: 5. CDR3 nucleotides: TGTGCCAGCAGTTTAGCTAGCGGGAGGCCCCCAGATACGCAGTATTTT. Translated, it gives CASSLASGRPPDTQYF.

This rearrangement joins TRBV19 to TRBJ1-4; 7 bases are shared with TRBD1. Germline CDR1 is LNHDA and CDR2 is SQIVND (reference sequence). V trimming: 3 bases; J trimming: 5 bases; junction bases outside the gene matches: 9. This CDR3 contains 16 residues. The CDR3 reads CASSIPNRGGNEKLFF. CDR3 DNA: TGTGCCAGTAGTATCCCGAACAGGGGAGGCAATGAAAAACTGTTTTTT.

The chain employs TRBV12-5 and TRBJ2-7; tentatively, D is TRBD2 (6 bases). Germline CDR1 is LGHNT and CDR2 is FRNRAP. This CDR3 is built from 17 residues. Trimming left V 0 bases short and J 3 bases short, with 18 bases between. The chain's CDR3 is CASGLVLDGVADYEQYF. In nucleotides, the CDR3 is TGTGCTAGTGGTTTGGTACTTGACGGGGTAGCGGACTACGAGCAGTACTTC.

This clone occurred once. This chain joins TRBV28 and TRBJ1-1, with unresolved D. The CDR3 is 12 amino acids. Trimming took 1 base from V and 12 from J, leaving 12 bases between them. Germline V gene data show CDR1 as MDHEN and CDR2 as SYDVKM. Here the CDR3 reads CASSLLRVGTFF. DNA for the CDR3: TGTGCCAGCAGTTTATTACGGGTCGGGACTTTCTTT.